Each of the 2 T cell receptor beta chains below was sequenced from the same sample in a study of T cell therapy after organ transplantation (dated 2019 in TCRdb). The meaning of the sample's time point label: before start of T cell therapy. Antigen specificity for these receptors is unknown. The library relied on the immunoSEQ multiplex PCR assay. Sourced from immuneACCESS, this table was stored by TCRdb with only in-frame sequences that have V and J called. A share of the clones is absent; for the studies checked, an unresolved V gene accounts for under half, and the remainder has no known explanation. For this sample there are 51,000 or so clones; approximately 94% appear just once. The ten most abundant clones make up around 3% of the sample. The sequencing used CD8+ T cells from blood, collected before autologous CMV-specific T cell therapy. The receptors were sampled from a human patient who had received a solid organ transplant and had CMV disease.

This clone was found a few times. The V call is TRBV29-1, the J call TRBJ2-7; D is uncertain. The germline V gene has CDR1 SQVTM and CDR2 ANQGSEA. Trimming removed 7 bases from V and 0 bases from J, with 10 bases in between. This CDR3 has 12 residues. CDR3 in amino acids: CSAGQVSYEQYF. Here the CDR3 DNA reads TGCAGCGCTGGGCAGGTCTCCTACGAGCAGTACTTC.

This clone was seen more than once but under ten times. The rearrangement links TRBV30 to TRBJ1-1; D gene uncertain. Germline loops: CDR1 GTSNPN, CDR2 SVGIG (reference sequence). The CDR3 contains 12 residues. Trimming removed 5 bases at V and 4 bases at J, with 11 bases between. In nucleotides, the CDR3 is TGTGCCTGGGGACCCTTAAGCACTGAAGCTTTCTTT. It is translated as CAWGPLSTEAFF.